This T cell receptor (beta chain) was identified during a study of blood T cell repertoires in COVID-19. V gave up 6 bases and J gave up 5 bases; unmatched junction bases: 3. Germline V gene data show CDR1 as MDHEN and CDR2 as SYDVKM. The CDR3 length is 13 residues. Using immunoSEQ multiplex PCR, the repertoire was profiled, and TCRdb retains in-frame clones only, with some absent. Here the sample spans roughly 190,000 clones, more than 85% being singletons. The chain has TRBV28 and TRBJ2-1; 8 bases line up with TRBD2. The sequenced sample consisted of PBMCs or T cells enriched from blood (not recorded which). The origin of this receptor is a woman aged 40-49 years in a cohort exposed to, infected with or recovered from COVID-19 (not recorded which). CDR3: CASSGLANNEQFF. The CDR3 DNA sequence: TGTGCCAGCAGCGGACTAGCCAACAATGAGCAGTTCTTC. Combining the CDR3 with reference TRBV28 and TRBJ2-1 gives the whole variable domain DVKVTQSSRYLVKRTGEKVFLECVQDMDHENMFWYRQDPGLGLRLIYFSYDVKMKEKGDIPEGYSVSREKKERFSLILESASTNQTSMYLCASSGLANNEQFFGPGTRLTVL.